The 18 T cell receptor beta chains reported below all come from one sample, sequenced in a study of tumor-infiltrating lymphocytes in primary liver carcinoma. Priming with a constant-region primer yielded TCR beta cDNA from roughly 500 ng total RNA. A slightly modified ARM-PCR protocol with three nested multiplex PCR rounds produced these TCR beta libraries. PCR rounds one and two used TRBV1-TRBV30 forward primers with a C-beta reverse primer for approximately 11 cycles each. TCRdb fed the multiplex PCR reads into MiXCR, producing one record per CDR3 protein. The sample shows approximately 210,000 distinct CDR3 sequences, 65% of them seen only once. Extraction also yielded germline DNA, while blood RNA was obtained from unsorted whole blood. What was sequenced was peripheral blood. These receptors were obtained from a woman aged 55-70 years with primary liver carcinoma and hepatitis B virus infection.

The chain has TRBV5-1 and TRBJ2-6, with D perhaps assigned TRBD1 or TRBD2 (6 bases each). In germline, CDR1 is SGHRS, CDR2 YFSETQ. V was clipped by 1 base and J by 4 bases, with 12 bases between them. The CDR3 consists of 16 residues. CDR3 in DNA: TGCGCCAGCAGCTTGTCGGGGGCCCACGGGGCCAACGTCCTGACTTTC. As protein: CASSLSGAHGANVLTF.

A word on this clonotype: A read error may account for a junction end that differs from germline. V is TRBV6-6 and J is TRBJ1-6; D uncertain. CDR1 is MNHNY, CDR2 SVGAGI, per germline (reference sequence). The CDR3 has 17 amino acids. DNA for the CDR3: TGTGCCAGCAGTTACGGTCCTTATAGGGAAGGGAATTCACCCCTCCGCTTT. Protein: CASSYGPYREGNSPLRF.

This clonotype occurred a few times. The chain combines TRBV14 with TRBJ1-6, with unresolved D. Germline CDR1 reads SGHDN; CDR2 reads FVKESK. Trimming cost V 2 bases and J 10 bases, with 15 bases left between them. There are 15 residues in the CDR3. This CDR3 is CASSQTRQLRSPLHF. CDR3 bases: TGTGCCAGCAGCCAAACCCGGCAGCTCAGATCACCCCTCCACTTT.

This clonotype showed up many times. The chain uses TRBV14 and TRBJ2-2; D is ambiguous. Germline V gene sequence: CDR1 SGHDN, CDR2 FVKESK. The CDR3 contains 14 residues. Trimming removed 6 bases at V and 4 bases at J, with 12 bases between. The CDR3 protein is CASRAMAVTGELFF. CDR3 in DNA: TGTGCCAGCAGGGCCATGGCGGTCACCGGGGAGCTGTTTTTT.

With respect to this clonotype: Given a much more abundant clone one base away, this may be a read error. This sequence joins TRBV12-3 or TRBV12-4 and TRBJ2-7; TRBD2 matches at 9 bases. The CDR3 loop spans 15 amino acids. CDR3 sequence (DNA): TGTGCCAGCATGAGGGCTAGCGGGACCTCCCACGAGCAGTACTTC. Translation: CASMRASGTSHEQYF.

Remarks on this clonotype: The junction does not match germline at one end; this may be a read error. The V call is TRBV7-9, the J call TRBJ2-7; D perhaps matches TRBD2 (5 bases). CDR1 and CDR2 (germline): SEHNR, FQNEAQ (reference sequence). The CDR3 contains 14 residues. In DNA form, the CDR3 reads TGTACCAGCAGCCCCGGGGTGGGAGCCTACGAGCAGTACTTC. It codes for CTSSPGVGAYEQYF.

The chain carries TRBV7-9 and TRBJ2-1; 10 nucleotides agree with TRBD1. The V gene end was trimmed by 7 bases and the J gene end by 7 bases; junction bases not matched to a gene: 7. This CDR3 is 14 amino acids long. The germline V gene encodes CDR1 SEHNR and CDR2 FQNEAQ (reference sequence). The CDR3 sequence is CASNRGQGRNEQFF. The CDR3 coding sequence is TGTGCCAGCAATCGGGGACAGGGGAGGAATGAGCAGTTCTTC.

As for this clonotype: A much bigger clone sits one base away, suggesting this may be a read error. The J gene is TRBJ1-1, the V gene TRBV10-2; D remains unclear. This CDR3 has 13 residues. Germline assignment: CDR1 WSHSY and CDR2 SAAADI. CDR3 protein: CASSERPTAETFF. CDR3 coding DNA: TGCGCCAGCAGTGAGAGGCCAACGGCTGAAACTTTCTTT.

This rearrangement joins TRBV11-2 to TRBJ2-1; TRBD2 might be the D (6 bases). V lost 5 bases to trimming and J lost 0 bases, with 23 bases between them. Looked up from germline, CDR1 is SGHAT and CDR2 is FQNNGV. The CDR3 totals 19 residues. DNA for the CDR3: TGTGCCAGCAGCCGGGGAGGATTAGCGGTAGTCCGCTCCTACAATGAGCAGTTCTTC. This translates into CASSRGGLAVVRSYNEQFF.

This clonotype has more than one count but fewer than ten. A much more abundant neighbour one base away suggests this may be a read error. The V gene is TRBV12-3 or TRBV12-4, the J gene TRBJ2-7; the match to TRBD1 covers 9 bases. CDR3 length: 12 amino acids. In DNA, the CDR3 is TGTACCAGCGGACAGGGGAGTTACGAGCAGTACTTC. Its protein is CTSGQGSYEQYF.

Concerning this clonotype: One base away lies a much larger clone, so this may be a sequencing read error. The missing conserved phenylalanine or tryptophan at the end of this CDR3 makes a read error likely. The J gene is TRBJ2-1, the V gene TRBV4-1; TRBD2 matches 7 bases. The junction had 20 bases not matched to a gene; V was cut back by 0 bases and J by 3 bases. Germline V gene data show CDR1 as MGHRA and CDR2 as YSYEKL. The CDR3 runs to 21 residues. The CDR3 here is CASSQDGFSRTSVFFYNEQFS. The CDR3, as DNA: TGCGCCAGCAGCCAAGATGGTTTTAGTCGTACTAGCGTTTTCTTCTACAATGAGCAGTTCTCC.

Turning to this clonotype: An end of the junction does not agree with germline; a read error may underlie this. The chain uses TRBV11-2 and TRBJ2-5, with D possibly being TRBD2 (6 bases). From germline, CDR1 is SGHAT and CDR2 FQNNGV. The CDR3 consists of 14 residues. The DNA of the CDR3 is TGTGCCATCAGCCCGACCGGGAGCAAAGAGCCCCAGTACTTC. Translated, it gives CAISPTGSKEPQYF.

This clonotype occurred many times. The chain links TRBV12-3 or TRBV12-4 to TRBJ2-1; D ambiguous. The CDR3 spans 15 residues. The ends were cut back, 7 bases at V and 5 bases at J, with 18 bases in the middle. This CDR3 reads CASTQGPALNNEQFF. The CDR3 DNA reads TGTGCCAGCACTCAAGGGCCCGCCTTGAACAATGAGCAGTTCTTC.

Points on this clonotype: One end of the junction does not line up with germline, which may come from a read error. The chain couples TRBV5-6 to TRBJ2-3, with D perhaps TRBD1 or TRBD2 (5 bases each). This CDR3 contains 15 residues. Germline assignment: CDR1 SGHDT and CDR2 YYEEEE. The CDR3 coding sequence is TGTGCCAGCAGCATTGGGGCGGGTCGCACAGATACACAGTATTTT. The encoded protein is CASSIGAGRTDTQYF. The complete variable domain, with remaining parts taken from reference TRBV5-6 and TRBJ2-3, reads DAGVTQSPTHLIKTRGQQVTLRCSPKSGHDTVSWYQQALGQGPQFIFQYYEEEERQRGNFPDRFSGHQFPNYSSELNVNALLLGDSALYLCASSIGAGRTDTQYFGPGTRLTVL.

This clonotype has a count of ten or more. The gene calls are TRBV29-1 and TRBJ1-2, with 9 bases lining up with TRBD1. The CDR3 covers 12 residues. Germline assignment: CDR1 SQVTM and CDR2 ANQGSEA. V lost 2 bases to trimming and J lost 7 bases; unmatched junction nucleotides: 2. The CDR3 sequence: CSVETTGGGYTF. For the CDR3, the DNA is TGCAGCGTTGAAACGACAGGGGGTGGCTACACCTTC. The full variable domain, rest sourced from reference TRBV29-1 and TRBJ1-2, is SAVISQKPSRDICQRGTSLTIQCQVDSQVTMMFWYRQQPGQSLTLIATANQGSEATYESGFVIDKFPISRPNLTFSTLTVSNMSPEDSSIYLCSVETTGGGYTFGSGTRLTVV.

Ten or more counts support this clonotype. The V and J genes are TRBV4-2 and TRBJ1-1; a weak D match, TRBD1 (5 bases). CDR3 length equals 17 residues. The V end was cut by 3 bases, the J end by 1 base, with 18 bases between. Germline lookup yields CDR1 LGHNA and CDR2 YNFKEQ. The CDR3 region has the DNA TGTGCCAGCAGCCAGGATTCAAGGGGCGCAGGGAACACTGAAGCTTTCTTT. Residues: CASSQDSRGAGNTEAFF.

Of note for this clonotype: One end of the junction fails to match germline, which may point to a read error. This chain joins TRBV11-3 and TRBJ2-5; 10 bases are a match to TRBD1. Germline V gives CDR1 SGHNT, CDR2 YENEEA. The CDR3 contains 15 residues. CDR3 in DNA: TGTACCAGCAGCAAAGACAGGGGGCAAGGGGAGACCCAGTATTTC. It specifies CTSSKDRGQGETQYF. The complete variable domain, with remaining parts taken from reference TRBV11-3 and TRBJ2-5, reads EAGVVQSPRYKIIEKKQPVAFWCNPISGHNTLYWYLQNLGQGPELLIRYENEEAVDDSQLPKDRFSAERLKGVDSTLKIQPAELGDSAVYLCTSSKDRGQGETQYFGPGTRLLVL.

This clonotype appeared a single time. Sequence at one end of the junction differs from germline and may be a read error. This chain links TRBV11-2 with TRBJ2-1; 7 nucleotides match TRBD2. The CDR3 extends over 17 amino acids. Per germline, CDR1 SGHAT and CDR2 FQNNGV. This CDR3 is CTSSPFPPPTAGDEQFF. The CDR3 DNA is TGCACTAGCAGCCCCTTCCCCCCCCCGACCGCGGGGGATGAGCAGTTCTTC. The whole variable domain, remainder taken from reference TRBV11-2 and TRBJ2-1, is EAGVAQSPRYKIIEKRQSVAFWCNPISGHATLYWYQQILGQGPKLLIQFQNNGVVDDSQLPKDRFSAERLKGVDSTLKIQPAKLEDSAVYLCTSSPFPPPTAGDEQFFGPGTRLTVL.